This TCR beta chain is drawn from a study of shared clonotypes between healthy human individuals. CD45RO-negative cells were positively selected for CCR7, leaving out terminally differentiated effector memory CD45RA+ cells. The assay was immunoSEQ multiplex PCR, and TCRdb's table has in-frame clones only and misses some. This table holds hundreds of thousands of clones, around 93% found once. Sequencing input: naive CD8+ T cells sorted from blood. The sequence derives from a man aged 25-40 years in good health.

CDR3 DNA sequence: TGTGCCAGCAGCTCAAATAACCTAGCGGGAGGTTACGAGCAGTACTTC. Its protein product is CASSSNNLAGGYEQYF. The chain joins TRBV11-2 to TRBJ2-7; 11 bases match TRBD2. V trimming: 4 bases; J trimming: 4 bases; junction bases outside the gene matches: 9. There are 16 residues in the CDR3. The germline CDR1 and CDR2 sequences are SGHAT and FQNNGV.